Below are 26 T cell receptor beta chains sequenced from a single sample in a study of OX40 agonist ivuxolimab in advanced cancers. Assay used: immunoSEQ multiplex PCR; TCRdb lists only in-frame clones, some missing. Of over 95,000 clones in the sample, around 96% are singletons; the top ten hold roughly 2.1%. The material was CD4+ or CD8+ T cells sorted from blood, obtained in a trial of the OX40 agonist ivuxolimab. The receptors shown here come from an adult with an advanced solid tumor such as melanoma, head and neck, liver or kidney cancer.

This clone has only one observation. The chain carries TRBV11-2 and TRBJ2-1; D remains unclear. The germline V gene encodes CDR1 SGHAT and CDR2 FQNNGV. Between the trimmed V and J ends, which lost 0 bases and 3 bases, there was a span of 6 bases. The CDR3 extends over 14 amino acids. Written as DNA, the CDR3 is TGTGCCAGCAGCTTAGATACGGGCTACAATGAGCAGTTCTTC. It is translated as CASSLDTGYNEQFF.

The chain combines TRBV7-6 with TRBJ1-6; D remains ambiguous. The V and J ends lost 3 bases and 4 bases respectively, with 10 bases between them. Germline CDR1 SGHVS, CDR2 FNYEAQ. The CDR3 contains 15 residues. The CDR3 nucleotides are TGTGCCAGCAGCTTCGCACTAGATTATAATTCACCCCTCCACTTT. Protein product: CASSFALDYNSPLHF.

The chain recombines TRBV29-1 with TRBJ2-2; 9 bases are a match to TRBD1. The CDR3 is 14 amino acids. V lost 6 bases and J lost 5; bases outside the gene matches: 7. CDR1 is SQVTM and CDR2 is ANQGSEA in the germline V gene. This chain's CDR3 is CSVETGGSTGELFF. The CDR3 DNA reads as TGCAGCGTCGAAACAGGGGGCAGTACCGGGGAGCTGTTTTTT.

The chain couples TRBV7-6 to TRBJ2-1; D is unclear. Trimming took 1 base from V and 5 from J, leaving 15 bases between them. The germline gives CDR1 SGHVS, CDR2 FNYEAQ. The CDR3 sequence is 16 residues long. This CDR3 is CASSLVPNSRDNEQFF. CDR3 bases: TGTGCCAGCAGCTTAGTGCCGAATAGTCGGGACAATGAGCAGTTCTTC. Full variable domain (remainder filled in from reference TRBV7-6 and TRBJ2-1): GAGVSQSPRYKVTKRGQDVALRCDPISGHVSLYWYRQALGQGPEFLTYFNYEAQQDKSGLPNDRFSAERPEGSISTLTIQRTEQRDSAMYRCASSLVPNSRDNEQFFGPGTRLTVL.

This sequence joins TRBV19 and TRBJ1-1, with 8 bases fitting TRBD1. J lost 0 bases, V lost 5 bases, and 8 bases had no gene match. Per germline, CDR1 LNHDA and CDR2 SQIVND (reference sequence). The CDR3 is made up of 16 amino acids. This CDR3 is CASSLPTGAVNTEAFF. CDR3 in DNA: TGTGCCAGTAGTCTTCCGACAGGGGCAGTGAACACTGAAGCTTTCTTT.

V gene TRBV2 combines with J gene TRBJ1-1, with 8 bases that match TRBD1. V shed 7 bases and J 2 bases; nucleotides not matched to a gene: 3. Germline CDR1 is SNHLY and CDR2 is FYNNEI. The CDR3 contains 13 residues. This CDR3 is CASKDRANTEAFF. In DNA, the CDR3 is TGTGCCAGCAAGGACAGGGCAAACACTGAAGCTTTCTTT.

The chain employs TRBV28 and TRBJ1-1; 9 positions match TRBD1. With V trimmed by 5 bases and J by 8 bases, 12 bases remained unmatched. The V gene's germline CDR1 is MDHEN and CDR2 SYDVKM. The CDR3 has 15 amino acids. The CDR3 DNA is TGTGCCAGCAGTCCCCCCCGGATGGGACAGGGAGAAGCTTTCTTT. The encoded protein is CASSPPRMGQGEAFF.

In this sample, this clone turned up once. The genes are TRBV28 and TRBJ2-1, with 12 bases lining up with TRBD2. The CDR3 is 18 amino acids. Germline-derived CDR1 and CDR2 are MDHEN and SYDVKM. Trimming removed 3 bases from V and 5 bases from J; junction bases left unmatched: 11. The CDR3 DNA reads as TGTGCCAGCAGTTTCCCCTCTAGCGGGAGGGCCCCTGACAATGAGCAGTTCTTC. Protein: CASSFPSSGRAPDNEQFF.

The rearrangement links TRBV6-1 to TRBJ2-7; D gene uncertain. The V gene's germline CDR1 is MNHNS and CDR2 SASEGT. Deletions cut 5 bases from V and 3 bases from J, with 14 bases between. There are 14 residues in the CDR3. CDR3 DNA sequence: TGTGCCAGCAGTCCGGCCCGAACGGGCTACGAGCAGTACTTC. Translation: CASSPARTGYEQYF.

The chain carries TRBV28 and TRBJ1-5, with a tentative D call TRBD1 (6 bases). Trimming removed 3 bases at V and 1 base at J, with 25 bases between. The CDR3 contains 20 residues. CDR1 is MDHEN, CDR2 SYDVKM, per germline. The CDR3 region has the DNA TGTGCCAGCAGTTTTCACCGGGGGCAGGAGGCGCCCTTAAGCAATCAGCCCCAGCATTTT. As protein: CASSFHRGQEAPLSNQPQHF. The full variable domain, in which reference TRBV28 and TRBJ1-5 provide the parts outside the CDR3, is DVKVTQSSRYLVKRTGEKVFLECVQDMDHENMFWYRQDPGLGLRLIYFSYDVKMKEKGDIPEGYSVSREKKERFSLILESASTNQTSMYLCASSFHRGQEAPLSNQPQHFGDGTRLSIL.

This clone was seen just once. The chain joins TRBV19 to TRBJ1-5; 8 bases are shared with TRBD1. Germline CDR1 is LNHDA and CDR2 is SQIVND (reference sequence). The J segment lost 7 bases and the V segment lost 5 bases, leaving 10 bases of the junction unmatched. CDR3 length equals 15 residues. The CDR3 nucleotides are TGTGCCAGTAGTGACTGGGACAGGTCCGGGCAGCCCCAGCATTTT. Protein product: CASSDWDRSGQPQHF.

The gene calls are TRBV7-2 and TRBJ2-5; TRBD1 aligns across 9 bases. With 2 bases clipped from V and 3 bases from J, the junction kept 4 bases outside the gene matches. The germline V gene has CDR1 SGHTA and CDR2 FQGNSA. This CDR3 spans 15 amino acids. CDR3 coding DNA: TGTGCCAGCAGCTTATACAGGGGGCAAGAAGAGACCCAGTACTTC. Translated: CASSLYRGQEETQYF.

This chain uses TRBV7-6 with TRBJ2-1; D uncertain. The CDR3 sequence is 12 residues long. Deletions cut 2 bases from V and 7 bases from J, with 6 bases between. Germline CDR1 reads SGHVS; CDR2 reads FNYEAQ. The chain's CDR3 is CASSLFENEQFF. The CDR3 coding sequence is TGTGCCAGCAGCTTATTTGAGAATGAGCAGTTCTTC.

The V call is TRBV27, the J call TRBJ1-3, with no clear D. The ends were cut back, 5 bases at V and 0 bases at J, with 5 bases in the middle. The CDR3 has 13 residues. Germline lookup yields CDR1 MNHEY and CDR2 SMNVEV (reference sequence). CDR3 sequence (DNA): TGTGCCAGCAGTCCGTACTCTGGAAACACCATATATTTT. This encodes CASSPYSGNTIYF.

The J gene is TRBJ2-3, the V gene TRBV21-1; the table calls TRBD1, which could not be checked here. TRBV21-1 is described as a pseudogene. CDR3 length equals 15 residues. The CDR3 loop is CASSKAQGFTDTQYF. The DNA for the CDR3 is TGTGCCAGCAGCAAAGCACAGGGCTTCACAGATACGCAGTATTTT.

This chain connects TRBV6-5 to TRBJ1-5, with 7 bases that match TRBD1. Germline V gene data show CDR1 as MNHEY and CDR2 as SVGAGI. The junction had 6 bases not matched to a gene; V was cut back by 7 bases and J by 0 bases. The CDR3 is made up of 15 amino acids. CDR3 region: CASTTGQYSNQPQHF. The CDR3 DNA is TGTGCCAGCACAACGGGACAGTATAGCAATCAGCCCCAGCATTTT.

This chain uses TRBV12-5 with TRBJ2-3; D gene uncertain. The germline gives CDR1 LGHNT, CDR2 FRNRAP. The CDR3 contains 12 residues. The ends were cut back, 5 bases at V and 3 bases at J, with 6 bases in the middle. CDR3 residues: CASGPKTDTQYF. The CDR3 DNA sequence: TGTGCTAGTGGTCCCAAGACAGATACGCAGTATTTT.

The genes are TRBV7-6 and TRBJ2-3; 7 bases are shared with TRBD1. The germline gives CDR1 SGHVS, CDR2 FNYEAQ. The V segment lost 7 bases and the J segment 4 bases; nucleotides outside the gene matches: 5. This CDR3 spans 13 amino acids. CDR3 protein: CASNQGVADTQYF. The CDR3 DNA is TGTGCCAGCAACCAGGGGGTGGCAGATACGCAGTATTTT.

The chain couples TRBV7-8 to TRBJ1-5; D unresolved. Germline CDR1 SGHVS, CDR2 FQNEAQ. V was pared by 1 base and J by 0 bases, with 7 bases between. CDR3 size: 15 residues. CDR3 amino acids: CASSLGPYSNQPQHF. In nucleotides, the CDR3 is TGTGCCAGCAGCTTAGGCCCTTATAGCAATCAGCCCCAGCATTTT.

This clone was picked up a small number of times. This rearrangement joins TRBV9 to TRBJ2-1; the D gene could be TRBD1 or TRBD2 (5 bases each). The CDR3 is made up of 13 amino acids. V was pared by 5 bases and J by 6 bases, with 12 bases between. Germline V CDR1 and CDR2: SGDLS, YYNGEE. Here the CDR3 reads CASSFPGRNEQFF. The CDR3 nucleotides read TGTGCCAGCAGTTTCCCGGGGCGCAATGAGCAGTTCTTC. Variable domain in full (rest from reference TRBV9 and TRBJ2-1): DSGVTQTPKHLITATGQRVTLRCSPRSGDLSVYWYQQSLDQGLQFLIQYYNGEERAKGNILERFSAQQFPDLHSELNLSSLELGDSALYFCASSFPGRNEQFFGPGTRLTVL.

The rearrangement uses TRBV15 and TRBJ2-7; D possibly corresponds to TRBD1 (5 bases). CDR1 is LNHNV and CDR2 is YYDKDF in the germline V gene (reference sequence). The CDR3 is 14 residues long. V was cut by 0 bases and J by 5 bases, with 11 bases left in between. Written as DNA, the CDR3 is TGTGCCACCAGCAGAGACAGGGTCACCCACGAGCAGTACTTC. Translated, it gives CATSRDRVTHEQYF.

V is TRBV6-5 and J is TRBJ1-2, with D hard to call. CDR1 is MNHEY, CDR2 SVGAGI, per germline. The CDR3 is made up of 14 amino acids. With 7 bases removed from V and 2 bases from J, the gap between germline ends came to 14 bases. The CDR3 is CASTPTGGNYGYTF. For the CDR3, the DNA is TGTGCCAGCACCCCGACTGGAGGGAACTATGGCTACACCTTC.

CDR3 region: CASSYGNEQFF. The CDR3 nucleotides read TGTGCCAGCAGTTACGGAAATGAGCAGTTCTTC. This chain uses TRBV7-3 with TRBJ2-1; D gene unclear. CDR1 and CDR2 from the germline V gene are SGHTA and FQGTGA. The CDR3 runs to 11 residues. V lost 6 bases, J lost 7 bases, and 7 bases lay in between.

The chain links TRBV7-9 to TRBJ2-3; the match to TRBD1 covers 10 bases. The CDR3 is 16 amino acids. V shed 8 bases and J 6 bases; nucleotides not matched to a gene: 14. Germline CDR1 SEHNR, CDR2 FQNEAQ (reference sequence). CDR3 sequence: CASAPGQGGSLDTQYF. The CDR3 nucleotides read TGTGCCAGCGCCCCCGGACAGGGGGGATCTCTGGATACGCAGTATTTT.

This clone was observed once. J is TRBJ1-2 and V is TRBV7-9, with D perhaps TRBD1 (5 bases). Germline CDR1 and CDR2: SEHNR and FQNEAQ (reference sequence). This CDR3 spans 15 amino acids. Trimming pared 6 bases from V and 2 bases from J, leaving 16 bases between. The CDR3 sequence is CASRFQGDPNYGYTF. For the CDR3, the DNA is TGTGCCAGCAGATTTCAGGGAGACCCAAACTATGGCTACACCTTC. The complete variable domain, with remaining parts taken from reference TRBV7-9 and TRBJ1-2, reads DTGVSQNPRHKITKRGQNVTFRCDPISEHNRLYWYRQTLGQGPEFLTYFQNEAQLEKSRLLSDRFSAERPKGSFSTLEIQRTEQGDSAMYLCASRFQGDPNYGYTFGSGTRLTVV.

V gene TRBV19 combines with J gene TRBJ1-1; a possible D gene is TRBD1 (5 bases). Per the germline V gene, CDR1 is LNHDA and CDR2 is SQIVND (reference sequence). The CDR3 has 13 amino acids. The germline V and J ends were trimmed by 2 bases and 10 bases, with 14 bases remaining between them. The CDR3 sequence is CASSITSAGGAFF. The CDR3 nucleotides are TGTGCCAGTAGTATAACGTCGGCGGGGGGAGCTTTCTTT.